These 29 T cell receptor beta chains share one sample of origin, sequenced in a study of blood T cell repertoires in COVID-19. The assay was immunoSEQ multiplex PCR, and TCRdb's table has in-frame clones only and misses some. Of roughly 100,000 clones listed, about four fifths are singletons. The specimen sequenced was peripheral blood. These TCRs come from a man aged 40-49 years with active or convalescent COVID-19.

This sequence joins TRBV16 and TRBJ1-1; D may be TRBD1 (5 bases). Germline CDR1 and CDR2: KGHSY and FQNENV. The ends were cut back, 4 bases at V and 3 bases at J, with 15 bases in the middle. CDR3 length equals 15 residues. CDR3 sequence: CASSPGGAGDTEAFF. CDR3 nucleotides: TGTGCCAGCAGCCCCGGCGGGGCAGGTGACACTGAAGCTTTCTTT.

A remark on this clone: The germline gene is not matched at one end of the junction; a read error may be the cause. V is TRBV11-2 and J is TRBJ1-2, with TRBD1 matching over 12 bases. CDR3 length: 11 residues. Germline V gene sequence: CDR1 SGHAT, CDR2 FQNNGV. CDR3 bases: TGTGCCAGCAGCCCAGGGACAGGGGGCTTCTTC. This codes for CASSPGTGGFF.

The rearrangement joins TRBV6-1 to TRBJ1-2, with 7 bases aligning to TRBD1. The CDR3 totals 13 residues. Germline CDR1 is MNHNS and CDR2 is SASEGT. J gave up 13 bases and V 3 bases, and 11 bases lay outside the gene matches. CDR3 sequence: CASSEAGKGAPTF. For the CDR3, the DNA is TGTGCCAGCAGTGAGGCGGGAAAGGGGGCGCCCACCTTC.

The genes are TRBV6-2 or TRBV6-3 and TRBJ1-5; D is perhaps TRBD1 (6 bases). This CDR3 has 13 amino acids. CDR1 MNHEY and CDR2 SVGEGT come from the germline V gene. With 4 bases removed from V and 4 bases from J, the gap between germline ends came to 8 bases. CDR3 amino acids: CASSWTENQPQHF. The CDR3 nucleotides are TGTGCCAGCAGTTGGACAGAGAATCAGCCCCAGCATTTT.

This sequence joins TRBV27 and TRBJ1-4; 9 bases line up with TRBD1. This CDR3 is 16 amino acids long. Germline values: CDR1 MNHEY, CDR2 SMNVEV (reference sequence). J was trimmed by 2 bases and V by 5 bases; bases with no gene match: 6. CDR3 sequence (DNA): TGTGCCAGCAGTACGGGACAGGGCCTCACTAATGAAAAACTGTTTTTT. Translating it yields CASSTGQGLTNEKLFF.

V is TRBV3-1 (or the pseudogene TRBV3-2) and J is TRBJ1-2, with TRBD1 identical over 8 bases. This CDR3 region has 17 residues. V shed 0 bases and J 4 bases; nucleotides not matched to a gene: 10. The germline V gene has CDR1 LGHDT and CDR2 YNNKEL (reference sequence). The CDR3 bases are TGTGCCAGCAGCCAAGATCGTCAGGGGGCCGGCGGCTATGGCTACACCTTC. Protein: CASSQDRQGAGGYGYTF.

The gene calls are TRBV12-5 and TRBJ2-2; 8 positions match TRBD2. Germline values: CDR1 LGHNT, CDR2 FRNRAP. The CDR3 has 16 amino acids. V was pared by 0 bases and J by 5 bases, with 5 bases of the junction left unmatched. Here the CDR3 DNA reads TGTGCTAGTGGTTTGGTAATCGGGGGGGAGACCGGGGAGCTGTTTTTT. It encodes CASGLVIGGETGELFF.

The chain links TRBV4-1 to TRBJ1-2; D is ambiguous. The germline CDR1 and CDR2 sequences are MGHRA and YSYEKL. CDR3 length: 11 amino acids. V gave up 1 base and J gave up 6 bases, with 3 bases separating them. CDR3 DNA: TGCGCCAGCAGCCAAGGTAATGGCTACACCTTC. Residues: CASSQGNGYTF.

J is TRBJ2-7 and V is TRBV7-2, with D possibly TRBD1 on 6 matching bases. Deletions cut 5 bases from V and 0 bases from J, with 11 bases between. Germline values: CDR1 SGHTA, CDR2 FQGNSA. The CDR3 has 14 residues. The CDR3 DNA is TGTGCCAGCAGCCCCGGACAGCTCTCCTACGAGCAGTACTTC. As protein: CASSPGQLSYEQYF.

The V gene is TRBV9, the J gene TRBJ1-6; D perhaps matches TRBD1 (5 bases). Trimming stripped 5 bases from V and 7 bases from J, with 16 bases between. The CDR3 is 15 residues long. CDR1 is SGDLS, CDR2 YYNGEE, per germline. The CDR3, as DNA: TGTGCCAGCAGAGCCGGGGGGGGAGAGAATTCACCCCTCCACTTT. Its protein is CASRAGGGENSPLHF.

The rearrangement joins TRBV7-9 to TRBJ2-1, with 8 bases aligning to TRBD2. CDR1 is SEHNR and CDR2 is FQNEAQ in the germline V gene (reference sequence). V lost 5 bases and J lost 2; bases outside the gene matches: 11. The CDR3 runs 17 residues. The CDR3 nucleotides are TGTGCCAGCAGCCCCTACCCGGGACTAGTGGCCTACAATGAGCAGTTCTTC. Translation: CASSPYPGLVAYNEQFF.

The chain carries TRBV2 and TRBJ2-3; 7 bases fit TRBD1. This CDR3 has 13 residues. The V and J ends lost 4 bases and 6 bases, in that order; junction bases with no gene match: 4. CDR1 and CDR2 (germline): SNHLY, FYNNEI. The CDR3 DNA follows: TGTGCCAGCAGTGGGACAGGAACGGATACGCAGTATTTT. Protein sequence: CASSGTGTDTQYF.

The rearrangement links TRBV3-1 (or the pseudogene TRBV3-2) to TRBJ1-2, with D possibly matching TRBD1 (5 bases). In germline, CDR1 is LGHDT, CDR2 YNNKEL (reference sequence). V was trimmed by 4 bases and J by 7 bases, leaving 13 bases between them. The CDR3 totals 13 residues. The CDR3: CASSPGRAPGYTF. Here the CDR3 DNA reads TGTGCCAGCAGCCCGGGCAGGGCTCCTGGCTACACCTTC.

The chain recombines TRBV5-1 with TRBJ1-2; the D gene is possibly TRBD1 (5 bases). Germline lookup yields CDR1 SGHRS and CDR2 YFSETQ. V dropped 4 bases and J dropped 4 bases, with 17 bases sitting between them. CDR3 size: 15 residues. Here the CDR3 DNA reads TGCGCCAGCAGCCCCGGGGGGACTGGAGTCTATGGCTACACCTTC. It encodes CASSPGGTGVYGYTF.

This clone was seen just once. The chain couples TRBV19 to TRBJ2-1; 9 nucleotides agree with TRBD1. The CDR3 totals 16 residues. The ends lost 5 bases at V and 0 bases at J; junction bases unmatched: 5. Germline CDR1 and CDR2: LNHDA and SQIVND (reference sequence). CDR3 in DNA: TGTGCCAGTAGTTTCGGGACAGGGATCTCCTACAATGAGCAGTTCTTC. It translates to CASSFGTGISYNEQFF.

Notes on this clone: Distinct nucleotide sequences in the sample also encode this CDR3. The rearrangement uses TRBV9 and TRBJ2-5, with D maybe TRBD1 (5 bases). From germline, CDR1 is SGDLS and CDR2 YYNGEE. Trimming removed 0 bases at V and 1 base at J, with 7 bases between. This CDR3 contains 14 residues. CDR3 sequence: CASSVGGGQETQYF. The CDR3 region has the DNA TGTGCCAGCAGCGTAGGGGGCGGCCAAGAGACCCAGTACTTC. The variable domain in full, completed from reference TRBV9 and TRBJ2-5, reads DSGVTQTPKHLITATGQRVTLRCSPRSGDLSVYWYQQSLDQGLQFLIQYYNGEERAKGNILERFSAQQFPDLHSELNLSSLELGDSALYFCASSVGGGQETQYFGPGTRLLVL.

The CDR3 is CASSLVVGDTGELFF. Here the CDR3 DNA reads TGCGCCAGCAGCTTGGTTGTAGGGGACACCGGGGAGCTGTTTTTT. The chain uses TRBV5-1 and TRBJ2-2, with TRBD1 as a possible D gene (5 bases). Germline CDR1 is SGHRS and CDR2 is YFSETQ. The CDR3 loop spans 15 amino acids. Deletions cut 0 bases from V and 3 bases from J, with 9 bases between.

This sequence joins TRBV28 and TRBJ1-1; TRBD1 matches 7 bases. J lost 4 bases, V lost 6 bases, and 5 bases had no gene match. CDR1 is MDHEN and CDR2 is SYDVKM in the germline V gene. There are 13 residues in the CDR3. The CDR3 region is CASRQGQITEAFF. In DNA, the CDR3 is TGTGCCAGCAGACAGGGACAGATCACTGAAGCTTTCTTT.

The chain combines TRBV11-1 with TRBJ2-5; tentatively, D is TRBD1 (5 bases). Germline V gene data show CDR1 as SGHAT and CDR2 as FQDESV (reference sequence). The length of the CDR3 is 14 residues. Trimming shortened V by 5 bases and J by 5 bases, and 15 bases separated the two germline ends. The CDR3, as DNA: TGTGCCAGCAGCCCGGTAGGCGCAGGGGAGACCCAGTACTTC. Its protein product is CASSPVGAGETQYF.

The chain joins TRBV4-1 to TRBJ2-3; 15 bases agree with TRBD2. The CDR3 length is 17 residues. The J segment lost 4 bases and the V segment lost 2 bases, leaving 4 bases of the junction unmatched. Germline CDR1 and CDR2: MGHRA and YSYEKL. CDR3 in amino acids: CASSQKGLAGGPDTQYF. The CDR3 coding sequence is TGCGCCAGCAGCCAAAAAGGACTAGCGGGGGGGCCAGATACGCAGTATTTT.

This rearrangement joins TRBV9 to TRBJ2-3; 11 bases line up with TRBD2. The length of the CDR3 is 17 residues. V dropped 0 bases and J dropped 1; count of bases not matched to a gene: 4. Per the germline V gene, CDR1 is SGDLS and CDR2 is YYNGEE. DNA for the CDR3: TGTGCCAGCAGCGTAGCCCTAGCGGGGGGACGCACAGATACGCAGTATTTT. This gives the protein CASSVALAGGRTDTQYF.

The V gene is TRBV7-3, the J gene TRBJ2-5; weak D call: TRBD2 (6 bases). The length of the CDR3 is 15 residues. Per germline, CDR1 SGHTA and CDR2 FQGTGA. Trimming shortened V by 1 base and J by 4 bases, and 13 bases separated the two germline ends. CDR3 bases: TGTGCCAGCAGCTTAAACGGCGGGGTCTTAGAGACCCAGTACTTC. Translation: CASSLNGGVLETQYF.

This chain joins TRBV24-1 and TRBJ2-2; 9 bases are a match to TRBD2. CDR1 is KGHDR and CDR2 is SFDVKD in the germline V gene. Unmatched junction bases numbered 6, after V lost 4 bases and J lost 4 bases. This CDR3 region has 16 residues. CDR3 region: CATSEAATSGTGELFF. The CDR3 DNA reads TGTGCCACCAGTGAGGCGGCGACTAGCGGCACCGGGGAGCTGTTTTTT.

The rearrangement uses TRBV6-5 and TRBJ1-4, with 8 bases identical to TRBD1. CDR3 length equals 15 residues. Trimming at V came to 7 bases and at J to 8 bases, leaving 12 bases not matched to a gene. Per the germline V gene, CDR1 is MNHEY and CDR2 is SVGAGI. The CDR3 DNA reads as TGTGCCAGCATTTCGCAGGGGGCAGGTGAAGAAAAACTGTTTTTT. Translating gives CASISQGAGEEKLFF.

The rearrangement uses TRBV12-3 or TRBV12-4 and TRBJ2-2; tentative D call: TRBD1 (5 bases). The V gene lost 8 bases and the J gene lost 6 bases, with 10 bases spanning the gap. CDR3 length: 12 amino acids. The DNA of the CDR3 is TGTGCCAGCGGTCAGGGTGCCGGGGAGCTGTTTTTT. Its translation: CASGQGAGELFF.

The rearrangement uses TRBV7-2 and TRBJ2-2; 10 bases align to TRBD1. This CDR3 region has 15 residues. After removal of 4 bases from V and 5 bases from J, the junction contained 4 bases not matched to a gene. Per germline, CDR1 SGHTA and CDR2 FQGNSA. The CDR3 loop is CASSSGDRGTGELFF. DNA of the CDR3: TGTGCCAGCAGCTCGGGGGACAGGGGAACCGGGGAGCTGTTTTTT. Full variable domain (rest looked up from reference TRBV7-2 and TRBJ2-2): GAGVSQSPSNKVTEKGKDVELRCDPISGHTALYWYRQSLGQGLEFLIYFQGNSAPDKSGLPSDRFSAERTGGSVSTLTIQRTQQEDSAVYLCASSSGDRGTGELFFGEGSRLTVL.

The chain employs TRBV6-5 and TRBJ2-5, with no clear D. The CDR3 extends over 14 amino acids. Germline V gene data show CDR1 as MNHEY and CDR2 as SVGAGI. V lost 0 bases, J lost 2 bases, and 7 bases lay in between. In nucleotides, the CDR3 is TGTGCCAGCAGTTACTCTACACTACAAGAGACCCAGTACTTC. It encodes CASSYSTLQETQYF.

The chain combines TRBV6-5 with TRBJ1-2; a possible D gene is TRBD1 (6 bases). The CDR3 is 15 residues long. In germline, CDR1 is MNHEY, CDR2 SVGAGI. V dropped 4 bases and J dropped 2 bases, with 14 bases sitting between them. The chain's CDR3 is CASSSARDKNYGYTF. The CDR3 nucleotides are TGTGCCAGCAGTTCCGCACGGGACAAAAACTATGGCTACACCTTC.

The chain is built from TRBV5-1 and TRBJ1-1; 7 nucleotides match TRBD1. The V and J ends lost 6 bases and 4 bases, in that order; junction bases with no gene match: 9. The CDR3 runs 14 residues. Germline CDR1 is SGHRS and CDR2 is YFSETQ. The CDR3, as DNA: TGCGCCAGCACCGAGGGGCCAGGGGGCACTGAAGCTTTCTTT. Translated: CASTEGPGGTEAFF. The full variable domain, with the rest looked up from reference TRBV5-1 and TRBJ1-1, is KAGVTQTPRYLIKTRGQQVTLSCSPISGHRSVSWYQQTPGQGLQFLFEYFSETQRNKGNFPGRFSGRQFSNSRSEMNVSTLELGDSALYLCASTEGPGGTEAFFGQGTRLTVV.